Listed here are 7 T cell receptor beta chains from one sample, sequenced in a study of T cells in women clearing cervical HPV infection. Using immunoSEQ multiplex PCR, the repertoire was profiled, and TCRdb retains in-frame clones only, with some absent. The sample totals about 26,000 clones. The sample was blood buffy coat. The source of these receptors is a woman aged 18 to 75 with a cervical HPV16 infection that either progressed to CIN3+ or cleared (not recorded which).

As concerns this clone: Sequencing ends 3 residues short of the CDR3 end; the germline J gene provides the rest. The rearrangement uses TRBV9 and TRBJ1-2; TRBD1 might be the D (6 bases). The CDR3 totals 12 residues. Germline V lookup: CDR1 SGDLS, CDR2 YYNGEE. The CDR3 sequence: CASSVTGYGYTF. CDR3 DNA, as far as it was read: TGTGCCAGCAGCGTCACAGGGTACGGC.

With regard to this clone: The read ends 3 residues before the CDR3 terminus; that terminus is restored from the germline J gene. The chain joins TRBV7-9 to TRBJ1-2; possible D gene TRBD1, 6 bases. Germline loops: CDR1 SEHNR, CDR2 FQNEAQ (reference sequence). The V gene lost 5 bases and the J gene lost 7 bases, with 11 bases spanning the gap. CDR3 length: 12 residues. CDR3 region: CASSQTGGGYTF. CDR3 DNA (partial): TGTGCCAGCAGCCAGACAGGTGGTGGC. The variable domain in full, completed from reference TRBV7-9 and TRBJ1-2, reads DTGVSQNPRHKITKRGQNVTFRCDPISEHNRLYWYRQTLGQGPEFLTYFQNEAQLEKSRLLSDRFSAERPKGSFSTLEIQRTEQGDSAMYLCASSQTGGGYTFGSGTRLTVV.

A remark on this clone: Read coverage stops 3 residues before the CDR3 terminus; the germline J gene supplies the remainder. The chain has TRBV6-4 and TRBJ1-2; D is ambiguous. CDR3 length: 15 residues. Germline assignment: CDR1 MRHNA and CDR2 SNTAGT. Partial CDR3 DNA: TGTGCCAGCAGTGACGGGTTAGCAGACTACAATGAC. It specifies CASSDGLADYND. The entire CDR3 sequence reads CASSDGLADYNDYTF.

About this clone: The read finishes 3 residues shy of the CDR3 end, and the germline J gene is used to complete it. V usage is TRBV6-2 or TRBV6-3 and J usage is TRBJ2-3, with D perhaps TRBD2 (5 bases). The CDR3 sequence is 15 residues long. Germline CDR1 MNHEY, CDR2 SVGEGT. CDR3 sequence: CASSYVQASNQPQYF. Partial CDR3 DNA: TGTGCCAGCAGTTATGTGCAGGCTAGCAATCAGCCG.

Of note for this clone: The CDR3 extends 3 residues past the end of the read, so its final part is completed from the germline J gene. This chain uses TRBV19 with TRBJ1-5, with 8 bases fitting TRBD1. Trimming cost V 4 bases and J 1 base; bases outside gene matches: 6. The CDR3 spans 16 residues. Germline-derived CDR1 and CDR2 are LNHDA and SQIVND (reference sequence). Incomplete CDR3 DNA: TGTGCCAGTAGTAAACACCGACAGGGGAGCAATCAGCCC. Translated: CASSKHRQGSNQP. The whole CDR3 sequence is CASSKHRQGSNQPQHF.

About this clone: The CDR3 end lies 3 residues beyond the end of the read and is filled in from the germline J gene. This sequence joins TRBV11-2 and TRBJ2-1; D gene uncertain. There are 15 residues in the CDR3. Trimming took off 0 bases at V and 4 bases at J, with 10 bases between the two ends. The germline gives CDR1 SGHAT, CDR2 FQNNGV. The covered CDR3 bases are TGTGCCAGCAGCTTAGATTTAGCTAGTTACAATGAG. Translated: CASSLDLASYNE. The CDR3 as a whole reads CASSLDLASYNEQFF.

Comment on this clone: Its ends do not fully match the called genes, so a read error is possible. With the read ending 3 residues before the CDR3 end, the germline J gene is used to fill in that end. The J gene is TRBJ2-2, the V gene TRBV5-4; D perhaps matches TRBD2 (6 bases). The CDR3 covers 15 residues. In germline, CDR1 is SGHNT, CDR2 YYREEE (reference sequence). The CDR3 here is CASSVGLQNTGGLFF. The part of the CDR3 DNA that was read is TGTGCCAGCAGCGTGGGTCTTCAGAACACCGGGGGG.